The entry below describes one T cell receptor beta chain. Its antigen has not been determined. Base qualities were left out, and no much larger clone turns up one base away. TCR CDR3 regions were amplified from genomic DNA by multiplex PCR using the deep immunoSEQ assay. Genomic DNA extracted from each cell subset was distributed evenly over all wells of several immunoSEQ 96-well plates, and each plate served as one replicate. Each replicate PCR for unsorted PBMC received roughly 300 ng genomic DNA, equal to approximately 30,000 T cell genomes. Ten immunoSEQ deep assay plates were used to sequence the unsorted PBMC genomic DNA. Purified libraries were measured with a Qubit 3.0 fluorometer, size-checked on a Bioanalyzer 2100, and measured again with the KAPA Library Quantification kit. Each immunoSEQ 96-well plate was sequenced on its own single-read 150-cycle Illumina NextSeq 550 flow cell. The source study handled its data this way. The immunoSEQ output contained only junctional sequences without quality scores, so filtering could not match that applied to full-length reads. Sequences were annotated with PyIR, a Python wrapper for IgBLAST v1.9, using IMGT germline references to assign V/J genes and CDR3. Any read was removed if the V/J assignment was weak (E-value above 1e-6), the CDR3 was missing, or the read contained stop codons, out-of-frame junctions, or ambiguous translated residues. A V3J clonotype was defined by an identical inferred V gene, J gene, and CDR3 amino acid sequence. Percentage overlap between repertoires was calculated by dividing the number of shared unique clonotypes by the size of the smaller repertoire. Richness of each repertoire was evaluated using RTK rarefaction, the Chao1 estimator, and Recon v2.1 estimates of unobserved clonotypes. The clones in this table, taken by TCRdb from immuneACCESS, are in-frame only. Not every clone is retained; where verified, under half of the shortfall comes from an unresolved V gene, and the cause of the rest is unknown. Clone size and the V and J calls come from that table; the DNA yielded D and trimming. The sample table holds some 500,000 clones, of which around 77% were seen once. Of the sample, around 11% is held by the ten largest clones.

The data were obtained in a study of shared clonotypes between healthy human individuals (dated by TCRdb to 2020 to 2021). Concerning the study at large: The cohort comprised a couple of women and three men aged 18 to 49 years. To estimate repertoire size and how much clonotype sharing occurs between individuals, the study deeply sequenced the blood TCR repertoires of about 5 healthy adults. Different laboratories and diverse techniques were used to prepare libraries and sequence TCR repertoires, to increase sequencing depth and limit assay-specific biases. Each donor's leukapheresis produced roughly between roughly 0.85 and 9 billion PBMCs. Beyond this particular receptor, the publication reports: Based on pairwise subsampling, the degree of clonotype sharing among donors was expected to be affected by sequencing depth. Sampling was restricted to blood, and TCR repertoires in tissue are likely to differ from TCR repertoires in blood. The small number of donors limited the genetic and exposure-history diversity represented.

Donors were healthy HIV-negative adults with no recently reported acute infections or vaccinations. All donors were Caucasian adults living in Nashville, Tennessee, USA. In the unsorted samples, approximately 85 million PBMCs were counted, and genomic DNA was extracted using the QIAamp DNA Blood Mini kit. Blood was collected by leukapheresis, and PBMCs were isolated by Ficoll-Histopaque density gradient centrifugation and then cryopreserved in liquid nitrogen vapor phase. This TCR was sampled from a woman aged 40 to 50 in good health. Some clones in this sample may be carry-over from other donors' samples. The sample was PBMCs.

This receptor has the CDR3 CASSEELAGPPFEQYF. The DNA is TGCGCCAGCAGCGAGGAACTAGCGGGACCTCCCTTCGAGCAGTACTTC. The chain was built from TRBV5-1 and TRBJ2-7; 10 central bases correspond to TRBD2. Taken from cysteine to phenylalanine, the CDR3 has 16 residues. Left in the record is the CDR3 DNA by itself, 48 bases read in frame from the first base. V has 4 bases trimmed and J has 6 bases trimmed; junction bases matching no gene number 13. As encoded in the germline V gene, CDR1 is SGHRS while CDR2 is YFSETQ.